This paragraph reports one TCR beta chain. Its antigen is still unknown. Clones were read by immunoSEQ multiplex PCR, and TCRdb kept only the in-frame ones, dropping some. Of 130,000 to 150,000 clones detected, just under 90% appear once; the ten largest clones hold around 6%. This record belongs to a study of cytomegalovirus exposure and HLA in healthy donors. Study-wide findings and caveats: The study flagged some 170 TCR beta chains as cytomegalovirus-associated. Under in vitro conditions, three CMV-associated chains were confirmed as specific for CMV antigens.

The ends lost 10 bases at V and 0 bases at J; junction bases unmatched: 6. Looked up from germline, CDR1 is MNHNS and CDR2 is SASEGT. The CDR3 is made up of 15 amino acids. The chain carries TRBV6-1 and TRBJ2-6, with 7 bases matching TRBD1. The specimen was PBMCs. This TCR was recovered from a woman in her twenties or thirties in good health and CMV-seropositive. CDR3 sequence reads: CATETGSSGANVLTF. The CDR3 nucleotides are TGTGCCACCGAGACAGGGAGCTCTGGGGCCAACGTCCTGACTTTC.